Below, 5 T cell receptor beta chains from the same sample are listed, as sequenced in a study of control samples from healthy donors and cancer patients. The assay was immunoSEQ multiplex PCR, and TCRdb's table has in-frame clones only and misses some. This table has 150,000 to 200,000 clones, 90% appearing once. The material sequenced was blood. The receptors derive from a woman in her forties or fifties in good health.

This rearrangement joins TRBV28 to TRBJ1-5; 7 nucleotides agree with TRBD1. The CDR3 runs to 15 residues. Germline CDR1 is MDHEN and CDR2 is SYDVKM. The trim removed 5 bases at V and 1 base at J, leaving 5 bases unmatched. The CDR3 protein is CASSPTGLSNQPQHF. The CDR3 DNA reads TGTGCCAGCAGTCCGACAGGGTTGAGCAATCAGCCCCAGCATTTT. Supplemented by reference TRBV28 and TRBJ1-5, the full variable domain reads DVKVTQSSRYLVKRTGEKVFLECVQDMDHENMFWYRQDPGLGLRLIYFSYDVKMKEKGDIPEGYSVSREKKERFSLILESASTNQTSMYLCASSPTGLSNQPQHFGDGTRLSIL.

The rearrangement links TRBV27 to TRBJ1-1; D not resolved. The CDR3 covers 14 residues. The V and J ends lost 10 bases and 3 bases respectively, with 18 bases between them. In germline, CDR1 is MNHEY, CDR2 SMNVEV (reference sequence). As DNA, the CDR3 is TGTGCCATCCCGTTGCGAGAAAAGGACACTGAAGCTTTCTTT. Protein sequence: CAIPLREKDTEAFF.

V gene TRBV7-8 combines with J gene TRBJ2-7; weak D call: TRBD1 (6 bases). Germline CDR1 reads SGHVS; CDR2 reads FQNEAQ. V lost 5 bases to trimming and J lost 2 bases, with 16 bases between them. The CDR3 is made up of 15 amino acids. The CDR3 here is CASSEEPDRTYEQYF. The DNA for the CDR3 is TGTGCCAGCAGCGAAGAACCCGACAGGACCTACGAGCAGTACTTC.

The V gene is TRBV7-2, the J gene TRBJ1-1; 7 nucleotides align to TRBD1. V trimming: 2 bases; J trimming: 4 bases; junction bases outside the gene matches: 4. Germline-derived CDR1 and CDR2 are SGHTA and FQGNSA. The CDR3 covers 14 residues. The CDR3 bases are TGTGCCAGCAGCTTACTCGGACAGGTCACTGAAGCTTTCTTT. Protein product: CASSLLGQVTEAFF.

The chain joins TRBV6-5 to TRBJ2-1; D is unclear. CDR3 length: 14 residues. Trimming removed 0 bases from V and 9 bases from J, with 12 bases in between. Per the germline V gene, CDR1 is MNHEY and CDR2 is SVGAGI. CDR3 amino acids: CASSYSRPRGEQFF. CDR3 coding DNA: TGTGCCAGCAGTTACTCGAGACCGAGAGGTGAGCAGTTCTTC.